These T cell receptor beta chains were read from a single sample in a study of shared clonotypes between healthy human individuals. TCRdb's copy holds only in-frame clones and misses some; the assay was immunoSEQ multiplex PCR. The table lists 170,000 or so clones, about 68% of them singletons, with about 10% in the top ten. The source material was memory CD4+ T cells sorted from blood. These TCRs come from a young man in good health. The conserved cysteine and the conserved F or W are not part of the CDR3 here. Each record gives: V gene, J gene, CDR3 protein.

TRBV15	TRBJ2-1	ATREGPRGEQF
TRBV18	TRBJ2-5	ASSSWAADQETQY
TRBV15	TRBJ1-5	ATSKGQGVQPQH
TRBV7-8	TRBJ2-3	ASSLARSSGSSDTQY
TRBV18	TRBJ2-7	ASSSRGTPYEQY
TRBV14	TRBJ2-3	ASSLRPRATDTQY
TRBV28	TRBJ2-5	ASEGGSWETQY
TRBV6-6	TRBJ2-7	ASRTGADTYEQY
TRBV29-1	TRBJ2-5	SVEVNRQETQY
TRBV7-2	TRBJ2-7	ASRRGVTEQY
TRBV6-1	TRBJ2-7	ASSEATDSYEQY
TRBV27	TRBJ2-1	ASSLSSGQGSSYNEQF
TRBV2	TRBJ2-3	ASTKWGATDTQY
TRBV28	TRBJ2-7	ASTNPLSDKY
TRBV27	TRBJ2-3	ASSSLAGWDTQY
TRBV11-2	TRBJ1-1	ASSLGQGWATEAF
TRBV10-3	TRBJ1-5	AISQFSPGQGNNQPQH
TRBV5-1	TRBJ2-7	ASSSDPGQGVNEQY
TRBV28	TRBJ2-1	ASSPSGTGGNEQF
TRBV5-4	TRBJ2-1	ASSWGTSSYNEQF